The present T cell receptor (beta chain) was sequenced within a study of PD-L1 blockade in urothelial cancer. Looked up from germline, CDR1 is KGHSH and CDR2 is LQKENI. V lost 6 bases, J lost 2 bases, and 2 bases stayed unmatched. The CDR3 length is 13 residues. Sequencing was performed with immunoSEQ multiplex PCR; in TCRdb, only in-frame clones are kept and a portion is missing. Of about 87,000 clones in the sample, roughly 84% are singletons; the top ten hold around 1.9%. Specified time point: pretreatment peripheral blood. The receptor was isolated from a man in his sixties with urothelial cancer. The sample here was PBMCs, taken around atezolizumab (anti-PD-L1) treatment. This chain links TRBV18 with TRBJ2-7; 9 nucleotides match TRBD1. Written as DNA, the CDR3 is TGTGCCAGCTCTCGGGACAGGGCCTACGAGCAGTACTTC. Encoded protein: CASSRDRAYEQYF.